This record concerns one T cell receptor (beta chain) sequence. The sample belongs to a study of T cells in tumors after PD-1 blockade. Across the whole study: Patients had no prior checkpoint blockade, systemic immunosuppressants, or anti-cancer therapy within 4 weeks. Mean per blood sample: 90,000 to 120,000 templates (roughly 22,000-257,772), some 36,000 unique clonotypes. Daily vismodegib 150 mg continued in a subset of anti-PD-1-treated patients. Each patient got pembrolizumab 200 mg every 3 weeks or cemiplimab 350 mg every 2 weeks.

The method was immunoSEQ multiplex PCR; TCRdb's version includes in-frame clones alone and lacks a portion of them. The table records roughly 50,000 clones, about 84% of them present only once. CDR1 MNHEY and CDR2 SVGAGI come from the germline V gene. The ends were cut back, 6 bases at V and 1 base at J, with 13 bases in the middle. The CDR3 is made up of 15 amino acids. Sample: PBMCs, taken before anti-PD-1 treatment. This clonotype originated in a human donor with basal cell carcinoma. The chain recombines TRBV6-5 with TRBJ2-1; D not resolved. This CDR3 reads CASSRRPESYNEQFF. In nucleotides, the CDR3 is TGTGCCAGCAGCCGCCGACCTGAATCCTACAATGAGCAGTTCTTC.